This section outlines one TCR beta chain sequence together with its context. The antigen is unknown. Sequencing libraries for TCR beta were prepared with iRepertoire HTBI primers and Arm-PCR of CDR3 regions. Using its own MiXCR run on the multiplex PCR reads, TCRdb lists one record per CDR3 protein. The sample carries about 430,000 distinct CDR3 sequences, around 20% recorded once. The data were taken from a study of regulatory T cells in long-lasting Graves disease. Germline V gene sequence: CDR1 SEHNR, CDR2 FQNEAQ (reference sequence). V dropped 5 bases and J dropped 1 base, with 10 bases sitting between them. This CDR3 is built from 14 residues. Indicated time point: persistent/refractory GD, antithyroid drugs over 5 years with positive TRAb. The TCR library was made from RNA that had been extracted from PBMCs in TRIzol. The diagnosis of Graves' disease used American Thyroid Association guidelines.

Study-wide results and caveats: Clonotypes that were public and shared totalled approximately 2,800 in persistent patients versus roughly 1,000 in new patients.

The receptor's source is a female donor with Graves disease. This chain uses TRBV7-9 with TRBJ2-3; tentatively, D is TRBD1 (5 bases). Sequences were derived from peripheral blood mononuclear cells (PBMCs), sampled when the disease was refractory, from a patient treated with antithyroid drugs. The DNA of the CDR3 is TGTGCCAGCAGCCCAGACAGCCGCACAGATACGCAGTATTTT. Its translation: CASSPDSRTDTQYF.